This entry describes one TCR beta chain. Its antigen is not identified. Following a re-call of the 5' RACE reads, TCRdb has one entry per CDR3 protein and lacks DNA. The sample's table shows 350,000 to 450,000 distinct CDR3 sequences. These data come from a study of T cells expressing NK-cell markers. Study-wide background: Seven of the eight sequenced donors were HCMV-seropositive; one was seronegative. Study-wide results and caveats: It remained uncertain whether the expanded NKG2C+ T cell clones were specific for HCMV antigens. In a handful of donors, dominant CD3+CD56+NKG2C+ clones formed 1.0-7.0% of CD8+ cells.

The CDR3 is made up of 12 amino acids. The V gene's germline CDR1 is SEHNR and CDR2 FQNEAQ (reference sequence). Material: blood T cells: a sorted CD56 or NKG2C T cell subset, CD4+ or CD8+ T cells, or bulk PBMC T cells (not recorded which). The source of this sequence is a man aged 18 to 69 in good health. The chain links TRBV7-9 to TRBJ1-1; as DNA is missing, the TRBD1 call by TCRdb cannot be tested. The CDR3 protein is CASSLIQGRAFF.